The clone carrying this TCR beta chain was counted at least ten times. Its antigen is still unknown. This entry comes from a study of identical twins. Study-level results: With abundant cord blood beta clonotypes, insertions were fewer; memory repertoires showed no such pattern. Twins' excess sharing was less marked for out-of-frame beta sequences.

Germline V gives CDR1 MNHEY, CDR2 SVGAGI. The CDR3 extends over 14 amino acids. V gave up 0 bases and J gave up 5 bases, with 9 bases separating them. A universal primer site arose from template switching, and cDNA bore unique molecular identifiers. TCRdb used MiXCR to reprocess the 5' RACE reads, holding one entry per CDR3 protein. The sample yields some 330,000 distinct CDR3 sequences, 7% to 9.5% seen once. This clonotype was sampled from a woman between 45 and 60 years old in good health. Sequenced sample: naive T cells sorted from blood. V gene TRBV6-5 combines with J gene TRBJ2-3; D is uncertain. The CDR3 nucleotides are TGTGCCAGCAGTTACTCAACTCTGGTAGATACGCAGTATTTT. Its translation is CASSYSTLVDTQYF.